The 28 T cell receptor beta chains below were found in one sample sequenced in a study of T-cell reconstitution after alpha-beta-depleted transplantation in children (dated by TCRdb to 2015 to 2016). The method behind the library was PCR. For sequencing, an Illumina HiSeq 2500 was employed. To normalize quantification of the TCRbeta repertoire, the TCR libraries were built with molecular barcoding that relied on unique molecular identifiers. In TCRdb, the public reads were trimmed at Q25 with fastp and aligned with MiXCR, with productive beta chains retained. Rows are combined by CDR3 protein, so each entry shows the most common genes and DNA. Across this sample there are approximately 400,000 distinct CDR3 sequences, with about 11% seen only once. 4.5% to 7% of the sample is in the top ten clones. The sample consisted of PBMCs from the stem cell graft donor, taken from the stem cell graft. The source of these receptors is a human donor who donated a stem cell graft to a child with acute myeloid leukemia.

This sequence joins TRBV11-1 and TRBJ2-2; D gene uncertain. There are 16 residues in the CDR3. The germline V and J ends were trimmed by 0 bases and 2 bases, with 10 bases remaining between them. Germline CDR1 and CDR2: SGHAT and FQDESV (reference sequence). Written as DNA, the CDR3 is TGTGCCAGCAGCTTAGCCCTACTGAATAACACCGGGGAGCTGTTTTTT. Translated: CASSLALLNNTGELFF.

The sample holds many counts of this clonotype. J is TRBJ2-2 and V is TRBV10-3; 8 bases align to TRBD2. The V gene end was trimmed by 2 bases and the J gene end by 3 bases; junction bases not matched to a gene: 2. The CDR3 length is 15 residues. Germline CDR1 is ENHRY and CDR2 is SYGVKD. The CDR3 region is CAISEQAGDTGELFF. As DNA, the CDR3 is TGTGCCATCAGTGAGCAAGCGGGGGACACCGGGGAGCTGTTTTTT.

This chain links TRBV6-1 with TRBJ2-7; TRBD2 matches at 10 bases. The CDR3 loop spans 15 amino acids. V shed 2 bases and J 2 bases; nucleotides not matched to a gene: 3. From germline, CDR1 is MNHNS and CDR2 SASEGT. CDR3 nucleotides: TGTGCCAGCAGTGAATCAGCGGGGGGGCCCTACGAGCAGTACGTC. This encodes CASSESAGGPYEQYV.

For the CDR3, the DNA is TGCGCCAGCAGCTTGAGTGGGAGGGCCGTCACAGATACGCAGTATTTT. This encodes CASSLSGRAVTDTQYF. The chain links TRBV5-1 to TRBJ2-3; 7 nucleotides match TRBD2. V lost 1 base and J lost 2; bases outside the gene matches: 7. The V gene's germline CDR1 is SGHRS and CDR2 YFSETQ. This CDR3 comprises 16 residues.

The chain has TRBV20-1 and TRBJ1-1; D gene uncertain. The CDR3 is 14 amino acids. The germline gives CDR1 DFQATT, CDR2 SNEGSKA (reference sequence). V lost 1 base and J lost 5, with 14 bases in between. The CDR3 reads CSARGLGIGTEAFF. The CDR3, as DNA: TGCAGTGCTAGAGGTTTGGGGATCGGGACTGAAGCTTTCTTT.

The V call is TRBV7-2, the J call TRBJ2-5, with 10 bases that match TRBD1. The CDR3 sequence is 13 residues long. Germline CDR1 SGHTA, CDR2 FQGNSA. V lost 7 bases, J lost 3 bases, and 2 bases stayed unmatched. Written as DNA, the CDR3 is TGTGCCAGCACCGGACAGGGGGAAGAGACCCAGTACTTC. It codes for CASTGQGEETQYF.

The table lists this clonotype with a few counts. The V call is TRBV3-1, the J call TRBJ1-2; D is undetermined. Trimming pared 0 bases from V and 8 bases from J, leaving 7 bases between. The CDR3 has 12 amino acids. Germline V gene data show CDR1 as LGHDT and CDR2 as YNNKEL (reference sequence). The CDR3 coding sequence is TGTGCCAGCAGCCAAGACGCGGGCGGCTACACCTTC. Translation gives CASSQDAGGYTF.

This clonotype was detected only a few times. The CDR3 protein is CASTGVRETQYF. The CDR3 region has the DNA TGTGCCAGCACCGGAGTCAGAGAGACCCAGTACTTC. V and J are TRBV7-8 and TRBJ2-5; D unclear. CDR3 length equals 12 residues. Germline CDR1 and CDR2: SGHVS and FQNEAQ. Trimming took 7 bases from V and 4 from J, leaving 10 bases between them.

This clonotype has a count of ten or more. V and J are TRBV18 and TRBJ1-5; possibly TRBD1 for D (6 bases). The CDR3 loop spans 13 amino acids. V was clipped by 4 bases and J by 4 bases, with 8 bases between them. The germline V gene encodes CDR1 KGHSH and CDR2 LQKENI. CDR3 coding DNA: TGTGCCAGCTCACTGGACAGTAATCAGCCCCAGCATTTT. Protein product: CASSLDSNQPQHF.

Many counts were recorded for this clonotype. The chain links TRBV19 to TRBJ1-1, with unresolved D. The CDR3 loop spans 13 amino acids. Germline-derived CDR1 and CDR2 are LNHDA and SQIVND (reference sequence). V was shortened by 3 bases and J by 6 bases, with 11 bases between the two germline ends. Here the CDR3 DNA reads TGTGCCAGTAGTATCAACCACCAAGCTGAAGCTTTCTTT. Its protein product is CASSINHQAEAFF.

The chain links TRBV5-6 to TRBJ1-2; D call uncertain. The V end lost 1 base, the J end lost 6 bases, and 10 bases lay between the germline ends. The V gene's germline CDR1 is SGHDT and CDR2 YYEEEE. The CDR3 is 13 residues long. The CDR3 loop is CASSLQDGDGYTF. In DNA, the CDR3 is TGTGCCAGCAGCTTGCAGGATGGGGATGGCTACACCTTC. Complete variable domain (other parts from reference TRBV5-6 and TRBJ1-2): DAGVTQSPTHLIKTRGQQVTLRCSPKSGHDTVSWYQQALGQGPQFIFQYYEEEERQRGNFPDRFSGHQFPNYSSELNVNALLLGDSALYLCASSLQDGDGYTFGSGTRLTVV.

This chain uses TRBV5-1 with TRBJ1-4, with a weak D call TRBD1 (5 bases). The V end was cut by 4 bases, the J end by 3 bases, with 10 bases between. The CDR3 has 14 amino acids. Germline V gene data show CDR1 as SGHRS and CDR2 as YFSETQ. This CDR3 reads CASSVQGANEKLFF. CDR3 DNA sequence: TGCGCCAGCAGCGTACAAGGGGCTAATGAAAAACTGTTTTTT.

This clonotype occurred a few times. V usage is TRBV20-1 and J usage is TRBJ2-3, with unresolved D. The CDR3 has 11 amino acids. The V end lost 4 bases, the J end lost 4 bases, and 6 bases lay between the germline ends. Germline loops: CDR1 DFQATT, CDR2 SNEGSKA (reference sequence). CDR3 loop: CSAIGADTQYF. The DNA for the CDR3 is TGCAGTGCTATTGGCGCAGATACGCAGTATTTT.

Ten or more counts support this clonotype. The chain is built from TRBV5-1 and TRBJ1-2; D ambiguous. Looked up from germline, CDR1 is SGHRS and CDR2 is YFSETQ. V lost 0 bases and J lost 6, with 12 bases in between. The CDR3 consists of 14 residues. CDR3 bases: TGCGCCAGCAGCTTGGTTGGGGAGTCTCATGGCTACACCTTC. It codes for CASSLVGESHGYTF.

This rearrangement joins TRBV29-1 to TRBJ2-3; D possibly corresponds to TRBD2 (5 bases). The CDR3 contains 11 residues. Germline values: CDR1 SQVTM, CDR2 ANQGSEA. V shed 3 bases and J shed 4 bases, with 5 bases lying between them. CDR3: CSVERADTQYF. As DNA, the CDR3 is TGCAGCGTTGAGCGGGCAGATACGCAGTATTTT.

A few counts support this clonotype. The gene calls are TRBV20-1 and TRBJ2-5; a weak D match, TRBD1 (6 bases). Between the trimmed V and J ends, which lost 3 bases and 2 bases, there was a span of 13 bases. Germline V gene lookup returns CDR1 DFQATT and CDR2 SNEGSKA (reference sequence). The CDR3 covers 14 residues. This chain's CDR3 is CSASTGIGQETQYF. Here the CDR3 DNA reads TGCAGTGCTAGTACAGGGATAGGTCAAGAGACCCAGTACTTC.

The J gene is TRBJ2-2, the V gene TRBV29-1; D is undetermined. V was trimmed by 5 bases and J by 6 bases, leaving 10 bases between them. Germline values: CDR1 SQVTM, CDR2 ANQGSEA. The CDR3 runs 12 residues. The CDR3 DNA sequence: TGCAGCGTTATGTTGAGTTCCGGGGAGCTGTTTTTT. As protein: CSVMLSSGELFF.

This chain connects TRBV5-1 to TRBJ2-2; weak D call: TRBD2 (5 bases). Trimming pared 4 bases from V and 4 bases from J, leaving 11 bases between. The CDR3 contains 14 residues. CDR1 SGHRS and CDR2 YFSETQ come from the germline V gene. The CDR3 loop is CASSVNGVTGELFF. The CDR3, as DNA: TGCGCCAGCAGCGTCAACGGGGTCACCGGGGAGCTGTTTTTT.

V is TRBV12-3 or TRBV12-4 and J is TRBJ2-1; D may be TRBD1 (6 bases). CDR3 length: 15 residues. Trimming removed 5 bases at V and 4 bases at J, with 15 bases between. The CDR3 protein is CASSPGEYPYNEQFF. The DNA for the CDR3 is TGTGCCAGCAGTCCAGGGGAGTACCCTTACAATGAGCAGTTCTTC.

The rearrangement joins TRBV4-1 to TRBJ2-7; no clear D gene. Per the germline V gene, CDR1 is MGHRA and CDR2 is YSYEKL. The CDR3 extends over 14 amino acids. V gave up 1 base and J gave up 4 bases, with 11 bases separating them. The CDR3 sequence is CASSQGVGLYEQYV. In nucleotides, the CDR3 is TGCGCCAGCAGCCAAGGGGTGGGTCTTTACGAGCAGTACGTC.

The V and J genes are TRBV7-2 and TRBJ2-1, with 10 bases matching TRBD2. The CDR3 contains 16 residues. Germline CDR1 reads SGHTA; CDR2 reads FQGNSA. V was pared by 2 bases and J by 8 bases, with 9 bases of the junction left unmatched. CDR3 sequence reads: CASSLNEAGGPDEQFF. CDR3 nucleotides: TGTGCCAGCAGCTTAAACGAAGCGGGAGGGCCCGATGAGCAGTTCTTC.

The chain uses TRBV11-2 and TRBJ1-4; TRBD1 aligns across 7 bases. The ends lost 5 bases at V and 6 bases at J; junction bases unmatched: 24. This CDR3 contains 20 residues. Germline lookup yields CDR1 SGHAT and CDR2 FQNNGV. The CDR3 sequence is CASSHPMGSLRGQGDEKLFF. The CDR3 region has the DNA TGTGCCAGCAGCCACCCCATGGGGAGCCTACGGGGCCAGGGGGATGAAAAACTGTTTTTT. Full variable domain (rest looked up from reference TRBV11-2 and TRBJ1-4): EAGVAQSPRYKIIEKRQSVAFWCNPISGHATLYWYQQILGQGPKLLIQFQNNGVVDDSQLPKDRFSAERLKGVDSTLKIQPAKLEDSAVYLCASSHPMGSLRGQGDEKLFFGSGTQLSVL.

This clonotype was observed a handful of times. The chain is built from TRBV11-2 and TRBJ1-2, with 8 bases matching TRBD1. The length of the CDR3 is 14 residues. J lost 2 bases, V lost 5 bases, and 4 bases had no gene match. Germline V gene data show CDR1 as SGHAT and CDR2 as FQNNGV. CDR3 bases: TGTGCCAGCAGCCCGGACAGGGAGAACTATGGCTACACCTTC. Its translation is CASSPDRENYGYTF.

In this sample, this clonotype turned up many times. The V and J genes are TRBV12-3 or TRBV12-4 and TRBJ1-1, with 8 bases lining up with TRBD1. The CDR3 loop spans 14 amino acids. J was trimmed by 4 bases and V by 5 bases; bases with no gene match: 6. For the CDR3, the DNA is TGTGCCAGCAGTCTGACAGGGGCTAGCACTGAAGCTTTCTTT. Amino acid sequence: CASSLTGASTEAFF.

This clonotype was observed a handful of times. V is TRBV29-1 and J is TRBJ2-1; possible D gene TRBD1, 5 bases. The CDR3 spans 12 residues. The ends were cut back, 6 bases at V and 8 bases at J, with 14 bases in the middle. Germline lookup yields CDR1 SQVTM and CDR2 ANQGSEA. CDR3 protein: CSVTGYADEQFF. The CDR3 DNA reads TGCAGCGTCACAGGATATGCCGATGAGCAGTTCTTC.

The chain recombines TRBV12-3 or TRBV12-4 with TRBJ2-2; 7 nucleotides line up with TRBD2. The CDR3 is 15 amino acids. After removal of 6 bases from V and 6 bases from J, the junction contained 10 bases not matched to a gene. The CDR3 DNA reads as TGTGCCAGCAGCCCCTCGGCGGGAGCGGCCGGGGAGCTGTTTTTT. Translation gives CASSPSAGAAGELFF.

A few counts support this clonotype. V gene TRBV15 combines with J gene TRBJ2-5, with D hard to call. The CDR3 extends over 13 amino acids. V gave up 3 bases and J gave up 5 bases, with 10 bases separating them. Germline CDR1 reads LNHNV; CDR2 reads YYDKDF (reference sequence). The CDR3 nucleotides read TGTGCCACCAGCAGGGAGAGAAGGGAGACCCAGTACTTC. Translated, it gives CATSRERRETQYF.

In this sample, this clonotype turned up a few times. The chain combines TRBV6-1 with TRBJ1-2; 8 positions agree with TRBD1. The CDR3 runs 17 residues. Germline V gives CDR1 MNHNS, CDR2 SASEGT. After removal of 5 bases from V and 2 bases from J, the junction contained 13 bases not matched to a gene. In DNA, the CDR3 is TGTGCCAGCAGTCATGATGCCAGGGGGCTGGTCAACTATGGCTACACCTTC. It codes for CASSHDARGLVNYGYTF.